This TCR beta chain was captured by sequencing in a study of blood T cell repertoires in COVID-19. J gave up 2 bases and V 5 bases, and 3 bases lay outside the gene matches. Germline lookup yields CDR1 SNHLY and CDR2 FYNNEI. This CDR3 spans 14 amino acids. TCRdb's table, derived via immunoSEQ multiplex PCR, lists solely in-frame clones and lacks some. Seen here are around 100,000 clones, under 85% observed once, and the top ten hold approximately 24%. The J gene is TRBJ1-5, the V gene TRBV2; TRBD1 matches at 7 bases. Material: peripheral blood. This TCR came from a human donor in a cohort sampled during active COVID-19. The CDR3 sequence is CASSFTGGNQPQHF. The CDR3 region has the DNA TGTGCCAGCAGTTTTACAGGGGGCAATCAGCCCCAGCATTTT.